What follows are 12 T cell receptor beta chains derived from one specimen sequenced in a study of CD8 T cells in ankylosing spondylitis. Via MiXCR, TCRdb re-called the 5' RACE reads, giving one row per CDR3 protein. The table includes under 130,000 distinct CDR3 sequences, approximately 25% detected once. The sequenced material came from synovial fluid, either unsorted or a sorted T cell fraction (not recorded which). The receptors come from a male donor with ankylosing spondylitis.

J is TRBJ2-4 and V is TRBV5-5, with 13 bases fitting TRBD2. This CDR3 contains 16 residues. Germline CDR1 and CDR2: SGHKS and YYEKEE (reference sequence). J was trimmed by 5 bases and V by 4 bases; bases with no gene match: 6. The CDR3 region has the DNA TGTGCCAGCAGCCAAGGACTAGCGGGAGCAGAAAACATTCAGTACTTC. Translated, it gives CASSQGLAGAENIQYF.

V is TRBV3-1 and J is TRBJ1-5; 9 bases fit TRBD1. V shed 4 bases and J 7 bases; nucleotides not matched to a gene: 8. The CDR3 contains 15 residues. The germline V gene has CDR1 LGHDT and CDR2 YNNKEL (reference sequence). CDR3 in amino acids: CASSLGQGSKQPQHF. DNA for the CDR3: TGTGCCAGCAGCCTGGGACAGGGTTCCAAACAGCCCCAGCATTTT. Full variable domain (remainder filled in from reference TRBV3-1 and TRBJ1-5): DTAVSQTPKYLVTQMGNDKSIKCEQNLGHDTMYWYKQDSKKFLKIMFSYNNKELIINETVPNRFSPKSPDKAHLNLHINSLELGDSAVYFCASSLGQGSKQPQHFGDGTRLSIL.

This chain connects TRBV7-9 to TRBJ2-7; D possibly corresponds to TRBD1 (5 bases). Looked up from germline, CDR1 is SEHNR and CDR2 is FQNEAQ (reference sequence). V dropped 4 bases and J dropped 3 bases, with 13 bases sitting between them. CDR3 length: 14 amino acids. Written as DNA, the CDR3 is TGTGCCAGCAGCTCCCCTGCAGGGAACTACGAGCAGTACGTC. The encoded protein is CASSSPAGNYEQYV.

This clonotype occurred many times. CDR3 residues: CASRRQADTQYF. The CDR3 DNA reads TGTGCCAGCAGACGACAGGCAGATACGCAGTATTTT. J is TRBJ2-3 and V is TRBV2, with D possibly matching TRBD1 (6 bases). Trimming shortened V by 6 bases and J by 4 bases, and 8 bases separated the two germline ends. Germline CDR1 is SNHLY and CDR2 is FYNNEI. This CDR3 has 12 amino acids.

This chain links TRBV5-6 with TRBJ2-7, with D unclear. Trimming left V 4 bases short and J 7 bases short, with 9 bases between. The CDR3 covers 11 residues. CDR1 and CDR2 from the germline V gene are SGHDT and YYEEEE. This CDR3 is CASSTMWEQYF. In DNA form, the CDR3 reads TGTGCCAGCAGCACCATGTGGGAGCAGTACTTC.

The table lists this clonotype with a few counts. V is TRBV11-3 and J is TRBJ2-3; perhaps TRBD2 as D (5 bases). V was clipped by 8 bases and J by 1 base, with 10 bases between them. Germline lookup yields CDR1 SGHNT and CDR2 YENEEA. The CDR3 sequence is 13 residues long. The DNA of the CDR3 is TGTGCCAGCGGTGGTAGCGGCACAGATACGCAGTATTTT. Its protein product is CASGGSGTDTQYF.

The rearrangement links TRBV7-9 to TRBJ2-6; 7 positions agree with TRBD1. Trimming cost V 3 bases and J 6 bases; bases outside gene matches: 8. This CDR3 is 16 amino acids long. In germline, CDR1 is SEHNR, CDR2 FQNEAQ (reference sequence). In nucleotides, the CDR3 is TGTGCCAGCAGCTTGGACAGGTCCCTAAAGGCCAACGTCCTGACTTTC. This sequence encodes CASSLDRSLKANVLTF.

This chain connects TRBV5-1 to TRBJ2-5, with 11 bases that match TRBD1. This CDR3 has 15 residues. Losses at the gene ends were 0 bases for V and 4 bases for J; bases not matched to a gene: 2. Looked up from germline, CDR1 is SGHRS and CDR2 is YFSETQ. CDR3 coding DNA: TGCGCCAGCAGCTTGGGGACAGGGGGCTTAGAGACCCAGTACTTC. Protein: CASSLGTGGLETQYF.

The chain couples TRBV24-1 to TRBJ2-1, with 7 bases matching TRBD1. CDR3 length: 16 residues. Germline V gene data show CDR1 as KGHDR and CDR2 as SFDVKD. Trimming cost V 0 bases and J 3 bases; bases outside gene matches: 4. DNA of the CDR3: TGTGCCACCAGTGATTTGGGGACAGATGGCTACAATGAGCAGTTCTTC. It translates to CATSDLGTDGYNEQFF.

This clonotype was detected only a few times. V is TRBV20-1 and J is TRBJ2-1, with 15 bases aligning to TRBD2. Trimming took 5 bases from V and 2 from J; bases not matched to a gene: 10. The CDR3 is 18 amino acids. Germline V lookup: CDR1 DFQATT, CDR2 SNEGSKA (reference sequence). The CDR3 bases are TGCAGTGCTCCCAGCGGGACTAGCGGGAGGCGCGCCTACAATGAGCAGTTCTTC. It specifies CSAPSGTSGRRAYNEQFF.

V and J are TRBV11-2 and TRBJ2-7; 12 positions match TRBD2. Germline V lookup: CDR1 SGHAT, CDR2 FQNNGV. There are 19 residues in the CDR3. The V gene end was trimmed by 1 base and the J gene end by 0 bases; junction bases not matched to a gene: 10. CDR3 DNA sequence: TGTGCCAGCAGCTTAGGCAGGGGACTAGCGGGCGCCTTCTCCTACGAGCAGTACTTC. Its translation is CASSLGRGLAGAFSYEQYF.

This clonotype was recorded at least ten times. The CDR3 sequence is CASSRPSGRWNEQFF. DNA of the CDR3: TGTGCCAGCAGCCGCCCCAGCGGGAGGTGGAATGAGCAGTTCTTC. This rearrangement joins TRBV11-2 to TRBJ2-1; TRBD2 matches 9 bases. The germline V gene has CDR1 SGHAT and CDR2 FQNNGV. CDR3 length equals 15 residues. J lost 7 bases, V lost 5 bases, and 9 bases had no gene match.